Listed here are 30 T cell receptor beta chains from one sample, sequenced in a study of OX40 agonist ivuxolimab in advanced cancers. The method was the immunoSEQ multiplex PCR assay. The table comes from immuneACCESS by way of TCRdb, which keeps in-frame sequences with V and J called. Part of the clones is missing from these tables; in studies checked, under half for an unresolved V gene and the rest for unknown reasons. In all, the sample holds tens of thousands of clones, and roughly 84% of those were seen once. Jointly, the top ten make up 0.25% to 0.3% of the sample. The sample in question was CD4+ or CD8+ T cells sorted from blood, obtained in a trial of the OX40 agonist ivuxolimab. Receptors originate from an adult with an advanced solid tumor such as melanoma, head and neck, liver or kidney cancer.

This chain joins TRBV5-1 and TRBJ2-1; D is ambiguous. The CDR3 runs 16 residues. V was cut by 6 bases and J by 4 bases, with 20 bases left in between. Germline V lookup: CDR1 SGHRS, CDR2 YFSETQ. In nucleotides, the CDR3 is TGCGCCAGCATCCAAGAGATCGGGCCCTCTTACAATGAGCAGTTCTTC. Amino acids: CASIQEIGPSYNEQFF.

This sequence joins TRBV28 and TRBJ2-3, with TRBD2 identical over 10 bases. From germline, CDR1 is MDHEN and CDR2 SYDVKM. This CDR3 comprises 16 residues. After removal of 5 bases from V and 3 bases from J, the junction contained 8 bases not matched to a gene. CDR3 region: CASSPLKLAGTDTQYF. In DNA, the CDR3 is TGTGCCAGCAGTCCACTGAAACTAGCGGGAACAGATACGCAGTATTTT. The whole variable domain, remainder taken from reference TRBV28 and TRBJ2-3, is DVKVTQSSRYLVKRTGEKVFLECVQDMDHENMFWYRQDPGLGLRLIYFSYDVKMKEKGDIPEGYSVSREKKERFSLILESASTNQTSMYLCASSPLKLAGTDTQYFGPGTRLTVL.

V and J are TRBV19 and TRBJ1-4, with 9 bases fitting TRBD1. Germline V gene lookup returns CDR1 LNHDA and CDR2 SQIVND (reference sequence). J was trimmed by 6 bases and V by 7 bases; bases with no gene match: 6. This CDR3 region has 14 residues. CDR3 bases: TGTGCCAGTAACCGGGGACAGGGTGATGAAAAACTGTTTTTT. It specifies CASNRGQGDEKLFF.

V is TRBV27 and J is TRBJ1-1; D is uncertain. Trimming took 3 bases from V and 4 from J, leaving 12 bases between them. In germline, CDR1 is MNHEY, CDR2 SMNVEV (reference sequence). The CDR3 has 14 residues. The CDR3: CASSFSGVVTEAFF. The CDR3 DNA is TGTGCCAGCAGTTTTAGCGGGGTGGTCACTGAAGCTTTCTTT.

This chain uses TRBV9 with TRBJ2-6; a weak D match, TRBD2 (6 bases). The CDR3 length is 15 residues. From germline, CDR1 is SGDLS and CDR2 YYNGEE. Trimming pared 3 bases from V and 5 bases from J, leaving 12 bases between. The CDR3 region is CASSAGDLWANVLTF. The CDR3, as DNA: TGTGCCAGCAGCGCCGGGGACTTATGGGCCAACGTCCTGACTTTC.

The chain couples TRBV21-1 to TRBJ2-1; TRBD2, the D gene given by the table, was not confirmed from the DNA. TRBV21-1 is marked as a pseudogene. The CDR3 extends over 13 amino acids. Here the CDR3 DNA reads TGTGCCAGCAGCGCCCTCGCGGGAAATGAGCAGTTCTTC. Encoded protein: CASSALAGNEQFF.

The J gene is TRBJ1-4, the V gene TRBV6-6; possibly TRBD1 for D (5 bases). The CDR3 extends over 15 amino acids. Germline CDR1 reads MNHNY; CDR2 reads SVGAGI (reference sequence). V was cut by 4 bases and J by 7 bases, with 16 bases left in between. The CDR3 loop is CASSSQLVGGEKLFF. CDR3 sequence (DNA): TGTGCCAGCAGTTCACAGTTGGTGGGGGGTGAAAAACTGTTTTTT.

In this sample, this clone turned up a few times. The chain uses TRBV27 and TRBJ1-5; D remains unclear. The CDR3 is 12 residues long. V was pared by 6 bases and J by 3 bases, with 6 bases between. Looked up from germline, CDR1 is MNHEY and CDR2 is SMNVEV (reference sequence). CDR3 sequence (DNA): TGTGCCAGCAGGACTTTCAATCAGCCCCAGCATTTT. This encodes CASRTFNQPQHF.

The gene calls are TRBV28 and TRBJ2-7; TRBD2 matches 13 bases. CDR3 length equals 17 residues. Germline loops: CDR1 MDHEN, CDR2 SYDVKM. V trimming: 7 bases; J trimming: 0 bases; junction bases outside the gene matches: 9. CDR3 in DNA: TGTGCCAGCAACCGACTAGCGGGAGGCCCTAGCTCCTACGAGCAGTACTTC. Its translation: CASNRLAGGPSSYEQYF. The variable domain in full, completed from reference TRBV28 and TRBJ2-7, reads DVKVTQSSRYLVKRTGEKVFLECVQDMDHENMFWYRQDPGLGLRLIYFSYDVKMKEKGDIPEGYSVSREKKERFSLILESASTNQTSMYLCASNRLAGGPSSYEQYFGPGTRLTVT.

This clone was picked up many times. This chain joins TRBV9 and TRBJ2-2, with 8 bases aligning to TRBD1. The CDR3 totals 17 residues. Trimming took 4 bases from V and 3 from J; bases not matched to a gene: 11. CDR1 SGDLS and CDR2 YYNGEE come from the germline V gene. The CDR3 here is CASSLIPGQDYTGELFF. CDR3 bases: TGTGCCAGCAGCCTCATCCCGGGACAGGACTACACCGGGGAGCTGTTTTTT.

V usage is TRBV28 and J usage is TRBJ1-2; perhaps TRBD1 as D (5 bases). V was shortened by 5 bases and J by 8 bases, with 15 bases between the two germline ends. Germline V lookup: CDR1 MDHEN, CDR2 SYDVKM. This CDR3 has 13 amino acids. Here the CDR3 reads CASSPQAGWGYTF. CDR3 DNA sequence: TGTGCCAGCAGTCCCCAGGCAGGGTGGGGCTACACCTTC.

The chain is built from TRBV5-6 and TRBJ2-1; TRBD2 aligns across 14 bases. The CDR3 totals 14 residues. Germline CDR1 SGHDT, CDR2 YYEEEE. The trim removed 5 bases at V and 14 bases at J, leaving 9 bases unmatched. The CDR3 here is CASSHGTSGSSEFF. For the CDR3, the DNA is TGTGCCAGCAGTCATGGGACTAGCGGGAGTTCGGAGTTCTTC.

About this clone: The sample carries other DNA sequences with the same CDR3. The J gene is TRBJ2-1, the V gene TRBV4-2; D unclear. The length of the CDR3 is 15 residues. From germline, CDR1 is LGHNA and CDR2 YNFKEQ. Trimming removed 2 bases from V and 8 bases from J, with 16 bases in between. The CDR3 reads CASSQPSPGIDEQFF. CDR3 nucleotides: TGTGCCAGCAGCCAACCCTCCCCTGGTATCGATGAGCAGTTCTTC.

This clone has a single count. The chain has TRBV5-1 and TRBJ1-3, with D possibly being TRBD1 (5 bases). Germline assignment: CDR1 SGHRS and CDR2 YFSETQ. The CDR3 length is 14 residues. Trimming left V 8 bases short and J 0 bases short, with 12 bases between. CDR3 residues: CASSQGVSGNTIYF. In DNA, the CDR3 is TGCGCCAGTTCCCAGGGCGTCTCTGGAAACACCATATATTTT.

The chain couples TRBV5-1 to TRBJ1-1; tentatively, D is TRBD1 (6 bases). The CDR3 totals 15 residues. Germline CDR1 is SGHRS and CDR2 is YFSETQ. V lost 4 bases to trimming and J lost 4 bases, with 17 bases between them. CDR3 in amino acids: CASSPGAPPATEAFF. CDR3 sequence (DNA): TGCGCCAGCAGCCCAGGGGCCCCACCGGCCACTGAAGCTTTCTTT.

V usage is TRBV28 and J usage is TRBJ2-5; TRBD2 agrees at 8 bases. The junction had 11 bases not matched to a gene; V was cut back by 6 bases and J by 5 bases. Germline V lookup: CDR1 MDHEN, CDR2 SYDVKM. This CDR3 spans 15 amino acids. This chain's CDR3 is CASRPPGLVRETQYF. The CDR3 DNA reads as TGTGCCAGCAGGCCCCCGGGACTAGTTCGGGAGACCCAGTACTTC.

The chain uses TRBV6-1 and TRBJ2-7; no definite D call. V lost 4 bases, J lost 9 bases, and 10 bases lay in between. The CDR3 has 11 residues. Germline V gives CDR1 MNHNS, CDR2 SASEGT. This chain's CDR3 is CASSVRMGQYF. CDR3 DNA: TGTGCCAGCAGTGTGAGGATGGGGCAGTACTTC.

The J gene is TRBJ1-1, the V gene TRBV7-9; no clear D gene. V lost 1 base to trimming and J lost 6 bases, with 21 bases between them. CDR1 is SEHNR, CDR2 FQNEAQ, per germline (reference sequence). The CDR3 length is 17 residues. CDR3 protein: CASSLGPAQRGSPEAFF. DNA of the CDR3: TGTGCCAGCAGCTTAGGCCCGGCACAGCGAGGGTCTCCTGAAGCTTTCTTT.

The rearrangement links TRBV7-9 to TRBJ2-1; D might be TRBD2 (6 bases). Germline V gene lookup returns CDR1 SEHNR and CDR2 FQNEAQ (reference sequence). V lost 4 bases and J lost 6, with 19 bases in between. The CDR3 length is 16 residues. CDR3 protein: CASSSLAGYYSNEQFF. DNA for the CDR3: TGTGCCAGCAGCTCTCTCGCGGGGTACTACAGCAATGAGCAGTTCTTC. The variable domain in full, with the rest retrieved from reference TRBV7-9 and TRBJ2-1, is DTGVSQNPRHKITKRGQNVTFRCDPISEHNRLYWYRQTLGQGPEFLTYFQNEAQLEKSRLLSDRFSAERPKGSFSTLEIQRTEQGDSAMYLCASSSLAGYYSNEQFFGPGTRLTVL.

The chain couples TRBV19 to TRBJ2-1; 10 positions match TRBD2. V trimming: 6 bases; J trimming: 8 bases; junction bases outside the gene matches: 10. Germline V gene sequence: CDR1 LNHDA, CDR2 SQIVND (reference sequence). The CDR3 contains 15 residues. The CDR3 sequence: CASSLRLAGDDEQFF. CDR3 DNA: TGTGCCAGTAGCCTGCGGCTAGCGGGAGACGATGAGCAGTTCTTC.

This chain links TRBV7-2 with TRBJ2-1, with no clear D. Deletions cut 1 base from V and 7 bases from J, with 11 bases between. CDR3 length: 14 residues. The V gene's germline CDR1 is SGHTA and CDR2 FQGNSA. The CDR3, as DNA: TGTGCCAGCAGCTTAGACGGTTGGCAGAATGAGCAGTTCTTC. It specifies CASSLDGWQNEQFF.

This rearrangement joins TRBV4-1 to TRBJ2-3, with 10 bases matching TRBD2. Germline CDR1 reads MGHRA; CDR2 reads YSYEKL. Germline trimming cut 7 bases from V and 3 bases from J; bases unmatched to any gene: 13. The CDR3 is 17 amino acids. CDR3 residues: CASKILAGVGSTDTQYF. For the CDR3, the DNA is TGCGCCAGCAAAATCCTAGCGGGAGTAGGTTCGACAGATACGCAGTATTTT.

This clone was seen only once. The V and J genes are TRBV10-3 and TRBJ2-7, with D uncertain. Germline CDR1 ENHRY, CDR2 SYGVKD. Trimming removed 10 bases at V and 6 bases at J, with 19 bases between. This CDR3 has 13 residues. DNA of the CDR3: TGTGCCACCTGCCTGATCGGTCTTGGCGAGCAGTACTTC. Translating gives CATCLIGLGEQYF.

The chain uses TRBV5-1 and TRBJ2-3, with D uncertain. V dropped 0 bases and J dropped 6 bases, with 14 bases sitting between them. This CDR3 region has 15 residues. Germline V gene sequence: CDR1 SGHRS, CDR2 YFSETQ. The CDR3 DNA follows: TGCGCCAGCAGCTTGGACAACCCCCAGAGGGATACGCAGTATTTT. Translation gives CASSLDNPQRDTQYF. The full variable domain, with the rest looked up from reference TRBV5-1 and TRBJ2-3, is KAGVTQTPRYLIKTRGQQVTLSCSPISGHRSVSWYQQTPGQGLQFLFEYFSETQRNKGNFPGRFSGRQFSNSRSEMNVSTLELGDSALYLCASSLDNPQRDTQYFGPGTRLTVL.

This sequence joins TRBV7-2 and TRBJ1-5, with a possible D match to TRBD1 (6 bases). Trimming took 5 bases from V and 6 from J, leaving 17 bases between them. The CDR3 covers 15 residues. Germline values: CDR1 SGHTA, CDR2 FQGNSA. CDR3 DNA sequence: TGTGCCAGCAGCCCAGGAGGGGGGGTGGGTCAGCCCCAGCATTTT. It encodes CASSPGGGVGQPQHF.

J is TRBJ1-5 and V is TRBV19, with TRBD1 as a possible D gene (6 bases). Per the germline V gene, CDR1 is LNHDA and CDR2 is SQIVND (reference sequence). V was cut by 3 bases and J by 0 bases, with 18 bases left in between. The CDR3 covers 18 residues. CDR3 DNA sequence: TGTGCCAGTAGTATGCGGGACATATCCGAGTATAGCAATCAGCCCCAGCATTTT. This sequence encodes CASSMRDISEYSNQPQHF.

V is TRBV4-2 and J is TRBJ1-2, with 7 positions matching TRBD1. The germline gives CDR1 LGHNA, CDR2 YNFKEQ. After removal of 0 bases from V and 0 bases from J, the junction contained 13 bases not matched to a gene. There are 19 residues in the CDR3. The CDR3 loop reads CASSQDQVGRGDSNYGYTF. The CDR3 nucleotides are TGTGCCAGCAGCCAAGATCAAGTGGGCAGGGGGGACTCTAACTATGGCTACACCTTC.

The V gene is TRBV29-1, the J gene TRBJ2-7; the match to TRBD1 covers 10 bases. The CDR3 is 13 residues long. From germline, CDR1 is SQVTM and CDR2 ANQGSEA. V was pared by 3 bases and J by 7 bases, with 6 bases of the junction left unmatched. CDR3 sequence: CSVEERTGGEQYF. The CDR3 nucleotides read TGCAGCGTTGAGGAGAGGACAGGGGGGGAGCAGTACTTC.

The CDR3 DNA sequence: TGTGCCAGCAGCCAGGCTGGTCCTCGGGAGCAGTACTTC. The encoded protein is CASSQAGPREQYF. The chain uses TRBV14 and TRBJ2-7; D is undetermined. V dropped 3 bases and J dropped 7 bases, with 13 bases sitting between them. The CDR3 covers 13 residues. The germline gives CDR1 SGHDN, CDR2 FVKESK. Variable domain in full (rest from reference TRBV14 and TRBJ2-7): EAGVTQFPSHSVIEKGQTVTLRCDPISGHDNLYWYRRVMGKEIKFLLHFVKESKQDESGMPNNRFLAERTGGTYSTLKVQPAELEDSGVYFCASSQAGPREQYFGPGTRLTVT.

With respect to this clone: Additional DNA sequences in this sample encode the identical CDR3. The V gene is TRBV29-1, the J gene TRBJ2-2; no clear D. The CDR3 has 13 amino acids. Between the trimmed V and J ends, which lost 6 bases and 8 bases, there was a span of 16 bases. Germline V gene sequence: CDR1 SQVTM, CDR2 ANQGSEA. The CDR3 DNA reads TGCAGCGTCCCCCACGGAGTCACTGGGGAGCTGTTTTTT. Encoded protein: CSVPHGVTGELFF.